This entry lists 11 T cell receptor beta chains sequenced from one sample in a study of shared clonotypes between healthy human individuals. Profiling relied on immunoSEQ multiplex PCR, and the TCRdb table lists in-frame clones only, not all of them. The sample includes hundreds of thousands of clones, 60% to 75% of them seen just once. Sequenced: memory CD4+ T cells sorted from blood. Described subset: CD45RA-negative fraction. The receptors derive from a woman aged 25 to 45 in good health.

The chain joins TRBV7-8 to TRBJ2-1; 10 bases are shared with TRBD2. Unmatched junction bases numbered 5, after V lost 5 bases and J lost 7 bases. This CDR3 is 14 amino acids long. The germline gives CDR1 SGHVS, CDR2 FQNEAQ. CDR3 sequence (DNA): TGTGCCAGCAGCGCTAGCGGGAGACGGAATGAGCAGTTCTTC. Amino acids: CASSASGRRNEQFF.

V is TRBV4-2 and J is TRBJ2-2; D unresolved. The CDR3 contains 11 residues. V was cut by 2 bases and J by 7 bases, with 2 bases left in between. The V gene's germline CDR1 is LGHNA and CDR2 YNFKEQ. The CDR3: CASSQYGELFF. The CDR3, as DNA: TGTGCCAGCAGCCAATACGGGGAGCTGTTTTTT.

The V gene is TRBV6-5, the J gene TRBJ2-5; D unclear. V lost 6 bases and J lost 1, with 3 bases in between. The CDR3 runs 11 residues. Germline CDR1 MNHEY, CDR2 SVGAGI. DNA of the CDR3: TGTGCCAGCAGCCGCCAAGAGACCCAGTACTTC. Translation gives CASSRQETQYF.

There are a few counts of this clone. The chain is built from TRBV11-2 and TRBJ2-3; no reliable D call. CDR3 length: 15 amino acids. CDR1 is SGHAT and CDR2 is FQNNGV in the germline V gene. The germline V and J ends were trimmed by 10 bases and 6 bases, with 23 bases remaining between them. For the CDR3, the DNA is TGTGCCACCCGTGGGCAAACATTAGGTCGCGATACGCAGTATTTT. Translated, it gives CATRGQTLGRDTQYF.

This chain links TRBV19 with TRBJ2-5, with 10 bases that match TRBD2. Trimming took 2 bases from V and 3 from J; bases not matched to a gene: 6. This CDR3 is built from 16 residues. Germline V CDR1 and CDR2: LNHDA, SQIVND (reference sequence). The chain's CDR3 is CASSILAGAAEETQYF. The CDR3 DNA reads as TGTGCCAGTAGTATACTAGCGGGAGCTGCGGAAGAGACCCAGTACTTC.

This chain links TRBV7-6 with TRBJ2-1, with D uncertain. CDR3 length: 16 residues. Trimming stripped 0 bases from V and 2 bases from J, with 11 bases between. Germline V gene sequence: CDR1 SGHVS, CDR2 FNYEAQ. CDR3: CASSLAETQTYNEQFF. The CDR3 DNA is TGTGCCAGCAGCTTAGCGGAGACACAGACCTACAATGAGCAGTTCTTC.

This rearrangement joins TRBV6-6 to TRBJ2-1; D unclear. Germline V gene data show CDR1 as MNHNY and CDR2 as SVGAGI (reference sequence). The CDR3 runs to 14 residues. V was pared by 2 bases and J by 10 bases, with 15 bases between. CDR3 sequence: CASSYQIGVGEQFF. CDR3 sequence (DNA): TGTGCCAGCAGTTACCAAATCGGAGTAGGAGAGCAGTTCTTC.

This clone was recorded once. The rearrangement joins TRBV13 to TRBJ2-3, with D possibly being TRBD2 (6 bases). The CDR3 runs to 15 residues. Deletions cut 3 bases from V and 4 bases from J, with 14 bases between. Germline V gene lookup returns CDR1 PRHDT and CDR2 FYEKMQ (reference sequence). The DNA of the CDR3 is TGTGCCAGCAGCTTTGGGACTCGGGGCGCAGATACGCAGTATTTT. Protein sequence: CASSFGTRGADTQYF.

This clone was observed a single time. Other DNA sequences in the sample encode the same CDR3. CDR3 DNA sequence: TGTGCCAGCAGCTTAGGCCCTTCTAGGGAGACCCAGTACTTC. Protein sequence: CASSLGPSRETQYF. The chain employs TRBV7-6 and TRBJ2-5; the D is unclear. In germline, CDR1 is SGHVS, CDR2 FNYEAQ. CDR3 length: 14 amino acids. Trimming pared 1 base from V and 5 bases from J, leaving 11 bases between.

This chain joins TRBV27 and TRBJ2-1; perhaps TRBD1 as D (7 bases). The germline V gene encodes CDR1 MNHEY and CDR2 SMNVEV (reference sequence). The CDR3 totals 16 residues. V gave up 5 bases and J gave up 4 bases, with 18 bases separating them. In DNA form, the CDR3 reads TGTGCCAGCAGTCCACCCTCAGGGGGGAGTTACAATGAGCAGTTCTTC. It codes for CASSPPSGGSYNEQFF.

The J gene is TRBJ2-7, the V gene TRBV6-6; TRBD1 matches 9 bases. This CDR3 spans 15 amino acids. The V and J ends lost 6 bases and 5 bases, in that order; junction bases with no gene match: 11. In germline, CDR1 is MNHNY, CDR2 SVGAGI (reference sequence). The CDR3 nucleotides are TGTGCCAGCAGCGGGGTGGGACAGGGAATCAACGAGCAGTACTTC. Its protein is CASSGVGQGINEQYF.